Following are 17 T cell receptor beta chains from one sample sequenced in a study of blood T cell repertoires in COVID-19. Clones were sequenced by immunoSEQ multiplex PCR, and TCRdb holds only the in-frame ones, with some missing. The sample records 150,000 to 200,000 clones, roughly 79% being singletons. The sequencing sample was made of peripheral blood. Every receptor here comes from a man aged 55 to 69 with active or convalescent COVID-19.

This clone was counted a single time. The rearrangement joins TRBV5-1 to TRBJ2-2, with no clear D. V shed 4 bases and J shed 10 bases, with 20 bases lying between them. The CDR3 covers 15 residues. CDR1 is SGHRS and CDR2 is YFSETQ in the germline V gene. The CDR3 coding sequence is TGCGCCAGCAGCCCAGGTTCAACCATGGCCCAGGAGCTGTTTTTT. This gives the protein CASSPGSTMAQELFF.

The genes are TRBV19 and TRBJ2-7; unclear D gene. Germline assignment: CDR1 LNHDA and CDR2 SQIVND (reference sequence). The CDR3 consists of 14 residues. The V gene lost 3 bases and the J gene lost 4 bases, with 13 bases spanning the gap. The CDR3 sequence: CASSIGSIGYEQYF. The CDR3 coding sequence is TGTGCCAGTAGTATTGGCTCAATCGGGTACGAGCAGTACTTC.

The CDR3 reads CATGLAGGAYNEQFF. The CDR3 DNA reads as TGTGCCACCGGACTAGCGGGGGGCGCCTACAATGAGCAGTTCTTC. This chain connects TRBV24-1 to TRBJ2-1, with 14 positions matching TRBD2. V lost 9 bases and J lost 2; bases outside the gene matches: 2. From germline, CDR1 is KGHDR and CDR2 SFDVKD. The CDR3 has 15 residues.

V is TRBV6-2 or TRBV6-3 and J is TRBJ2-3; TRBD1 agrees at 9 bases. Germline values: CDR1 MNHEY, CDR2 SVGEGT. The J segment lost 2 bases and the V segment lost 2 bases, leaving 8 bases of the junction unmatched. This CDR3 has 17 residues. As DNA, the CDR3 is TGTGCCAGCAGTTACGAGTTGGGACAGGGTAACACAGATACGCAGTATTTT. As protein: CASSYELGQGNTDTQYF.

The chain combines TRBV5-4 with TRBJ1-2; tentatively, D is TRBD1 (5 bases). Germline assignment: CDR1 SGHNT and CDR2 YYREEE (reference sequence). This CDR3 has 14 residues. V lost 7 bases and J lost 4, with 17 bases in between. CDR3 nucleotide sequence: TGTGCCAGCTCAACCTTAGACAGAATCTATGGCTACACCTTC. It is translated as CASSTLDRIYGYTF.

The chain has TRBV4-2 and TRBJ1-5, with 8 bases aligning to TRBD1. The CDR3 is made up of 16 amino acids. Germline V CDR1 and CDR2: LGHNA, YNFKEQ. V was pared by 0 bases and J by 7 bases, with 8 bases of the junction left unmatched. CDR3 protein: CASSQESGQGTQPQHF. The DNA for the CDR3 is TGTGCCAGCAGCCAAGAAAGCGGACAGGGTACCCAGCCCCAGCATTTT.

This clone was seen a single time. This chain joins TRBV7-6 and TRBJ2-7; no definite D call. Per the germline V gene, CDR1 is SGHVS and CDR2 is FNYEAQ. V was shortened by 1 base and J by 2 bases, with 18 bases between the two germline ends. There are 17 residues in the CDR3. DNA for the CDR3: TGTGCCAGCAGCTTAGTTGGTCCCGGGTCCCAACCCTACGAGCAGTACTTC. Protein: CASSLVGPGSQPYEQYF.

The chain has TRBV5-1 and TRBJ2-1; TRBD2 might be the D (6 bases). V dropped 0 bases and J dropped 0 bases, with 13 bases sitting between them. CDR3 size: 17 residues. Germline V gene data show CDR1 as SGHRS and CDR2 as YFSETQ. CDR3 protein: CASSLGAGSSSYNEQFF. CDR3 in DNA: TGCGCCAGCAGCTTGGGGGCGGGATCGAGCTCCTACAATGAGCAGTTCTTC.

J is TRBJ2-1 and V is TRBV12-5, with 11 bases lining up with TRBD1. V lost 0 bases and J lost 8; bases outside the gene matches: 6. The CDR3 length is 16 residues. Germline V CDR1 and CDR2: LGHNT, FRNRAP. The CDR3 loop is CASGLVFGQGADEQFF. The CDR3 DNA reads as TGTGCTAGTGGTTTGGTATTCGGACAGGGGGCTGATGAGCAGTTCTTC.

In this sample, this clone turned up many times. The chain has TRBV7-8 and TRBJ1-1; no reliable D call. In germline, CDR1 is SGHVS, CDR2 FQNEAQ. The V and J ends lost 5 bases and 1 base respectively, with 14 bases between them. The CDR3 contains 15 residues. CDR3 sequence: CASSPETPQNTEAFF. The CDR3 DNA reads TGTGCCAGCAGCCCAGAAACGCCCCAGAACACTGAAGCTTTCTTT. Complete variable domain (other parts from reference TRBV7-8 and TRBJ1-1): GAGVSQSPRYKVAKRGQDVALRCDPISGHVSLFWYQQALGQGPEFLTYFQNEAQLDKSGLPSDRFFAERPEGSVSTLKIQRTQQEDSAVYLCASSPETPQNTEAFFGQGTRLTVV.

The V gene is TRBV5-6, the J gene TRBJ2-4; 8 nucleotides line up with TRBD2. CDR3 length: 15 residues. Germline V gene lookup returns CDR1 SGHDT and CDR2 YYEEEE. Germline trimming cut 4 bases from V and 10 bases from J; bases unmatched to any gene: 13. The CDR3 DNA reads TGTGCCAGCAGCCTGAGAGGAGCGGGAGTACGTATTCAGTACTTC. It is translated as CASSLRGAGVRIQYF.

The chain combines TRBV28 with TRBJ1-2; a weak D match, TRBD1 (6 bases). The germline V gene encodes CDR1 MDHEN and CDR2 SYDVKM. Trimming took off 6 bases at V and 9 bases at J, with 20 bases between the two ends. The CDR3 has 14 amino acids. The CDR3 sequence is CASSPPTGFLSYTF. The DNA for the CDR3 is TGTGCCAGCAGCCCCCCTACAGGGTTCCTCAGCTACACCTTC.

The rearrangement links TRBV7-9 to TRBJ2-7; the D gene is possibly TRBD2 (6 bases). CDR3 size: 16 residues. The ends were cut back, 5 bases at V and 0 bases at J, with 17 bases in the middle. Germline CDR1 SEHNR, CDR2 FQNEAQ (reference sequence). CDR3: CASSPRGSGNSYEQYF. The CDR3 bases are TGTGCCAGCAGCCCCCGGGGTAGCGGAAACTCCTACGAGCAGTACTTC.

The chain recombines TRBV5-1 with TRBJ1-1; TRBD1 agrees at 7 bases. V lost 4 bases, J lost 1 base, and 4 bases stayed unmatched. The CDR3 totals 14 residues. Germline V CDR1 and CDR2: SGHRS, YFSETQ. The CDR3 spells CASSIRQGNTEAFF. CDR3 nucleotides: TGCGCCAGCAGCATTCGACAGGGGAACACTGAAGCTTTCTTT.

The J gene is TRBJ2-2, the V gene TRBV29-1; 8 bases map to TRBD2. From germline, CDR1 is SQVTM and CDR2 ANQGSEA. The CDR3 spans 16 residues. Trimming removed 7 bases from V and 2 bases from J; junction bases left unmatched: 12. CDR3 protein: CSARGRSLTNTGELFF. Written as DNA, the CDR3 is TGCAGCGCCCGCGGGAGGTCCTTGACCAACACCGGGGAGCTGTTTTTT.

The chain carries TRBV6-1 and TRBJ2-1; no clear D gene. The CDR3 totals 13 residues. V was clipped by 3 bases and J by 8 bases, with 11 bases between them. Germline V CDR1 and CDR2: MNHNS, SASEGT. CDR3 protein: CASSDPAIDEQFF. The CDR3 DNA follows: TGTGCCAGCAGTGACCCCGCCATAGATGAGCAGTTCTTC.

The CDR3 region has the DNA TGTGCCAGTTACGGTTTGACTAGCGGAACCTACTCCTACGAGCAGTACTTC. Translation gives CASYGLTSGTYSYEQYF. V gene TRBV19 combines with J gene TRBJ2-7; 9 bases are a match to TRBD2. The CDR3 consists of 17 residues. In germline, CDR1 is LNHDA, CDR2 SQIVND (reference sequence). The V gene end was trimmed by 8 bases and the J gene end by 0 bases; junction bases not matched to a gene: 14.